Each of the 26 T cell receptor beta chains below was sequenced from the same sample in a study of blood T cell repertoires in COVID-19. Repertoires were generated with immunoSEQ multiplex PCR, while TCRdb's copy carries only in-frame clones and drops some. The table has 250,000 or so clones, about nine tenths seen once. The sample taken for sequencing was PBMCs or T cells enriched from blood (not recorded which). The receptors were gathered from a middle-aged woman with acute COVID-19.

This rearrangement joins TRBV19 to TRBJ1-6; TRBD1 agrees at 7 bases. Germline trimming cut 4 bases from V and 5 bases from J; bases unmatched to any gene: 11. This CDR3 region has 17 residues. Germline V gives CDR1 LNHDA, CDR2 SQIVND (reference sequence). CDR3 DNA sequence: TGTGCCAGTAGTACCCTTCAATCGGGACAGCATAATTCACCCCTCCACTTT. Amino acid sequence: CASSTLQSGQHNSPLHF. The whole variable domain, remainder taken from reference TRBV19 and TRBJ1-6, is DGGITQSPKYLFRKEGQNVTLSCEQNLNHDAMYWYRQDPGQGLRLIYYSQIVNDFQKGDIAEGYSVSREKKESFPLTVTSAQKNPTAFYLCASSTLQSGQHNSPLHFGNGTRLTVT.

The chain uses TRBV29-1 and TRBJ1-1, with TRBD1 matching over 11 bases. CDR1 and CDR2 (germline): SQVTM, ANQGSEA. Trimming at V came to 4 bases and at J to 5 bases, leaving 3 bases not matched to a gene. This CDR3 region has 13 residues. CDR3 coding DNA: TGCAGCGTTGTCGGACAGGGGGCGACTGAAGCTTTCTTT. As protein: CSVVGQGATEAFF.

This clone appeared a single time. The V call is TRBV5-1, the J call TRBJ2-1; 14 nucleotides line up with TRBD2. After removal of 5 bases from V and 7 bases from J, the junction contained 5 bases not matched to a gene. There are 15 residues in the CDR3. Germline V CDR1 and CDR2: SGHRS, YFSETQ. CDR3 sequence reads: CASRRLAGGRNEQFF. The DNA of the CDR3 is TGCGCCAGCAGGAGACTAGCGGGGGGGAGAAATGAGCAGTTCTTC.

This clone was observed once. J is TRBJ1-2 and V is TRBV21-1. TRBV21-1 is given as a pseudogene. The CDR3 is 13 residues long. The CDR3 region is CASSKVTCEGYTF. In nucleotides, the CDR3 is TGTGCCAGCAGCAAAGTAACCTGCGAGGGCTACACCTTC.

The V gene is TRBV19, the J gene TRBJ1-2; 9 positions match TRBD1. CDR1 is LNHDA, CDR2 SQIVND, per germline (reference sequence). The CDR3 has 12 amino acids. With V trimmed by 8 bases and J by 8 bases, 6 bases remained unmatched. Written as DNA, the CDR3 is TGTGCCAGTCAGGACAGGGGAAAGGGCTACACCTTC. It is translated as CASQDRGKGYTF.

Only one count was recorded for this clone. The chain combines TRBV3-1 (or the pseudogene TRBV3-2) with TRBJ2-5, with 9 bases identical to TRBD1. Germline-derived CDR1 and CDR2 are LGHDT and YNNKEL (reference sequence). The CDR3 length is 14 residues. Trimming took 4 bases from V and 5 from J; bases not matched to a gene: 5. CDR3 in amino acids: CASSPRDREETQYF. The CDR3 DNA is TGTGCCAGCAGCCCCCGGGACAGGGAGGAGACCCAGTACTTC.

Written as DNA, the CDR3 is TGCGCCAGCAGCTTACAGGGCCAGTACCAAGAGACCCAGTACTTC. As protein: CASSLQGQYQETQYF. The chain has TRBV5-1 and TRBJ2-5; maybe TRBD1 (6 bases). CDR1 is SGHRS and CDR2 is YFSETQ in the germline V gene. V was shortened by 2 bases and J by 0 bases, with 11 bases between the two germline ends. The CDR3 consists of 15 residues. Supplemented by reference TRBV5-1 and TRBJ2-5, the full variable domain reads KAGVTQTPRYLIKTRGQQVTLSCSPISGHRSVSWYQQTPGQGLQFLFEYFSETQRNKGNFPGRFSGRQFSNSRSEMNVSTLELGDSALYLCASSLQGQYQETQYFGPGTRLLVL.

The chain links TRBV7-2 to TRBJ2-5; 8 nucleotides agree with TRBD2. Germline lookup yields CDR1 SGHTA and CDR2 FQGNSA. The trim removed 4 bases at V and 4 bases at J, leaving 8 bases unmatched. The length of the CDR3 is 15 residues. The CDR3, as DNA: TGTGCCAGCAGCTCACAACCGAGCGGGGGAGAGACCCAGTACTTC. It encodes CASSSQPSGGETQYF. Full variable domain (remainder filled in from reference TRBV7-2 and TRBJ2-5): GAGVSQSPSNKVTEKGKDVELRCDPISGHTALYWYRQSLGQGLEFLIYFQGNSAPDKSGLPSDRFSAERTGGSVSTLTIQRTQQEDSAVYLCASSSQPSGGETQYFGPGTRLLVL.

The chain recombines TRBV5-1 with TRBJ2-2, with 9 bases fitting TRBD2. Trimming took 4 bases from V and 10 from J; bases not matched to a gene: 14. The CDR3 consists of 16 residues. Per the germline V gene, CDR1 is SGHRS and CDR2 is YFSETQ. The CDR3 bases are TGCGCCAGCAGCCCGGCAGGCGCGGGAGGGCCGCAGGAGCTGTTTTTT. It encodes CASSPAGAGGPQELFF.

V is TRBV2 and J is TRBJ2-2, with TRBD1 as a possible D gene (6 bases). The V and J ends lost 2 bases and 3 bases respectively, with 10 bases between them. CDR3 length: 15 residues. Germline V gene lookup returns CDR1 SNHLY and CDR2 FYNNEI. This CDR3 reads CASSESRGHTGELFF. CDR3 coding DNA: TGTGCCAGCAGTGAATCCAGGGGACACACCGGGGAGCTGTTTTTT.

This chain connects TRBV18 to TRBJ1-2; 7 bases align to TRBD1. With 4 bases clipped from V and 6 bases from J, the junction kept 8 bases outside the gene matches. In germline, CDR1 is KGHSH, CDR2 LQKENI. The CDR3 is 14 amino acids. CDR3 in DNA: TGTGCCAGCTCACGGAACCGGGACAGCGATGGCTACACCTTC. Translating it yields CASSRNRDSDGYTF.

This rearrangement joins TRBV7-2 to TRBJ2-2, with 9 bases aligning to TRBD2. Germline V CDR1 and CDR2: SGHTA, FQGNSA. The trim removed 1 base at V and 2 bases at J, leaving 8 bases unmatched. CDR3 length: 18 amino acids. In nucleotides, the CDR3 is TGTGCCAGCAGCTTAGTTCGGACTAGCGTTCCTAACACCGGGGAGCTGTTTTTT. Residues: CASSLVRTSVPNTGELFF.

This sequence joins TRBV18 and TRBJ1-1; D is perhaps TRBD1 (6 bases). Per the germline V gene, CDR1 is KGHSH and CDR2 is LQKENI. V was cut by 2 bases and J by 3 bases, with 13 bases left in between. The CDR3 covers 15 residues. The CDR3 nucleotides are TGTGCCAGCTCACCAGGGGGCGTCCAGTACACTGAAGCTTTCTTT. Its protein product is CASSPGGVQYTEAFF.

This chain uses TRBV6-5 with TRBJ1-5; D is undetermined. The CDR3 consists of 15 residues. Germline assignment: CDR1 MNHEY and CDR2 SVGAGI. Trimming removed 0 bases from V and 1 base from J, with 7 bases in between. The CDR3 coding sequence is TGTGCCAGCAGTTACTCGTTCCTCAGCAATCAGCCCCAGCATTTT. Its translation: CASSYSFLSNQPQHF.

The J gene is TRBJ2-2, the V gene TRBV29-1; D tentatively fits TRBD1 or TRBD2 (5 bases each). Deletions cut 4 bases from V and 4 bases from J, with 13 bases between. The CDR3 contains 14 residues. Germline assignment: CDR1 SQVTM and CDR2 ANQGSEA. The CDR3 bases are TGCAGCGTTGGAGAGGGGCTAGGCACCGGGGAGCTGTTTTTT. Translation gives CSVGEGLGTGELFF.

The chain has TRBV10-1 and TRBJ1-1, with 7 bases fitting TRBD1. The V gene end was trimmed by 1 base and the J gene end by 4 bases; junction bases not matched to a gene: 6. This CDR3 has 15 amino acids. CDR1 and CDR2 from the germline V gene are WNHNN and SYGVQD (reference sequence). CDR3 in amino acids: CASSEYRGRVTEAFF. The DNA for the CDR3 is TGCGCCAGCAGTGAGTACAGGGGACGGGTCACTGAAGCTTTCTTT.

This clone showed up just a few times. The CDR3 is CASSQDYRDTYEQYF. CDR3 coding DNA: TGTGCCAGCAGCCAAGATTACAGGGATACCTACGAGCAGTACTTC. V gene TRBV4-2 combines with J gene TRBJ2-7; tentatively, D is TRBD1 (6 bases). The V gene lost 0 bases and the J gene lost 2 bases, with 11 bases spanning the gap. The germline V gene encodes CDR1 LGHNA and CDR2 YNFKEQ. The CDR3 is 15 residues long.

The chain has TRBV19 and TRBJ1-5; D perhaps matches TRBD1 (5 bases). Germline assignment: CDR1 LNHDA and CDR2 SQIVND (reference sequence). Trimming pared 2 bases from V and 1 base from J, leaving 9 bases between. CDR3 length: 15 amino acids. The CDR3 nucleotides are TGTGCCAGTAGTATATTGGCAGGGAGCAATCAGCCCCAGCATTTT. Translation gives CASSILAGSNQPQHF.

The chain has TRBV6-5 and TRBJ1-4, with no clear D. CDR3 length: 15 residues. V was shortened by 6 bases and J by 0 bases, with 11 bases between the two germline ends. Per germline, CDR1 MNHEY and CDR2 SVGAGI. Here the CDR3 DNA reads TGTGCCAGCAGCTCCGTGCCAGCAACTAATGAAAAACTGTTTTTT. Its protein is CASSSVPATNEKLFF.

The chain couples TRBV5-4 to TRBJ1-1; D ambiguous. Germline CDR1 is SGHNT and CDR2 is YYREEE (reference sequence). V lost 7 bases, J lost 1 base, and 8 bases lay in between. The CDR3 spans 12 residues. The CDR3 DNA sequence: TGTGCCAGCTCCTACGGGAACACTGAAGCTTTCTTT. Translation: CASSYGNTEAFF.

V is TRBV30 and J is TRBJ1-2, with TRBD1 matching over 9 bases. J lost 6 bases, V lost 3 bases, and 11 bases had no gene match. The V gene's germline CDR1 is GTSNPN and CDR2 SVGIG (reference sequence). CDR3 length: 15 residues. The CDR3 loop is CAWRHAGTGPNGYTF. For the CDR3, the DNA is TGTGCCTGGAGACACGCCGGGACAGGGCCCAATGGCTACACCTTC.

The chain has TRBV6-2 or TRBV6-3 and TRBJ1-1, with D possibly matching TRBD1 (5 bases). CDR1 and CDR2 from the germline V gene are MNHEY and SVGEGT. The CDR3 sequence is 13 residues long. V lost 5 bases and J 6 bases, leaving 13 bases between the germline ends. The CDR3 here is CASSRQSTPEAFF. CDR3 bases: TGTGCCAGCAGTCGACAGTCGACCCCTGAAGCTTTCTTT.

The chain couples TRBV7-2 to TRBJ2-1; 7 nucleotides agree with TRBD2. There are 12 residues in the CDR3. CDR1 and CDR2 from the germline V gene are SGHTA and FQGNSA. With V trimmed by 5 bases and J by 14 bases, 9 bases remained unmatched. This chain's CDR3 is CASSQSGGREFF. DNA for the CDR3: TGTGCCAGCAGCCAAAGCGGAGGGAGGGAGTTCTTC.

The rearrangement uses TRBV12-5 and TRBJ1-5, with a possible D match to TRBD1 (5 bases). Trimming pared 0 bases from V and 5 bases from J, leaving 17 bases between. The germline gives CDR1 LGHNT, CDR2 FRNRAP. CDR3 size: 17 residues. The CDR3 region has the DNA TGTGCTAGTGGTTTGGTACCCGGGAGGGGTGTAGATCAGCCCCAGCATTTT. It yields the protein CASGLVPGRGVDQPQHF.

CDR3 residues: CASSDPGNSNQPQHF. CDR3 nucleotides: TGCGCCAGCAGTGACCCCGGGAATAGCAATCAGCCCCAGCATTTT. This rearrangement joins TRBV10-2 to TRBJ1-5; D call uncertain. V shed 3 bases and J shed 0 bases, with 9 bases lying between them. The CDR3 spans 15 residues. The germline V gene encodes CDR1 WSHSY and CDR2 SAAADI.

This clone was observed a single time. The V and J genes are TRBV5-1 and TRBJ2-3; 8 positions match TRBD2. Germline V gives CDR1 SGHRS, CDR2 YFSETQ. The CDR3 loop spans 15 amino acids. V lost 3 bases to trimming and J lost 0 bases; unmatched junction nucleotides: 3. The CDR3 loop is CASSYSSGSTDTQYF. Here the CDR3 DNA reads TGCGCCAGCAGCTACTCTAGCGGGAGCACAGATACGCAGTATTTT. Drawing the rest from reference TRBV5-1 and TRBJ2-3, the complete variable domain is KAGVTQTPRYLIKTRGQQVTLSCSPISGHRSVSWYQQTPGQGLQFLFEYFSETQRNKGNFPGRFSGRQFSNSRSEMNVSTLELGDSALYLCASSYSSGSTDTQYFGPGTRLTVL.